The present T cell receptor (beta chain) was sequenced within a study of OX40 agonist ivuxolimab in advanced cancers. Overall study: Having had anti-PD-1, anti-PD-L1 or anti-CTLA-4 therapy before was allowed, and about 40% had some.

On this clone itself: The antigen remains undetermined.

The investigators sampled blood at baseline, at cycle 4 day 1, and at cycle 7 day 1. Findings of the study overall: More expanded clones were found, on average, in CD8+ than in CD4+ T cells.

Clones were sequenced by immunoSEQ multiplex PCR, and TCRdb holds only the in-frame ones, with some missing. Of roughly 100,000 clones in the sample, approximately 90% were seen once. Looked up from germline, CDR1 is MNHEY and CDR2 is SMNVEV (reference sequence). The CDR3 extends over 14 amino acids. The germline V and J ends were trimmed by 7 bases and 13 bases, with 20 bases remaining between them. The sequence was collected from an adult with an advanced solid tumor such as melanoma, head and neck, liver or kidney cancer. This material consisted of CD4+ or CD8+ T cells sorted from blood, taken in a trial of the OX40 agonist ivuxolimab. This chain connects TRBV27 to TRBJ1-6; D is ambiguous. This CDR3 reads CASILKGRFGPLHF. The CDR3, as DNA: TGTGCCAGCATCCTTAAGGGCCGGTTCGGGCCCCTCCACTTT.